What follows are 32 T cell receptor beta chains derived from one specimen sequenced in a study of identical twins. MiXCR, applied by TCRdb to the 5' RACE reads, yields one record per CDR3 protein. The table shows around 280,000 distinct CDR3 sequences, with about 8% occurring only once. The sample was also linked to a second study, of yellow fever vaccine responses in identical twins.

Sequencing was performed on memory (CD45RO+) T cells sorted from blood. The receptors here all came from a woman under 30 in good health.

This clonotype was picked up a small number of times. This chain connects TRBV29-1 to TRBJ2-7, with 10 bases lining up with TRBD2. The trim removed 6 bases at V and 4 bases at J, leaving 9 bases unmatched. There are 14 residues in the CDR3. From germline, CDR1 is SQVTM and CDR2 ANQGSEA. CDR3 in DNA: TGCAGCGTCCGGCCGGCTAGCGGGAGTTACGAGCAGTACTTC. This encodes CSVRPASGSYEQYF.

The V and J genes are TRBV25-1 and TRBJ1-3; D gene unclear. The V and J ends lost 7 bases and 0 bases respectively, with 19 bases between them. Per the germline V gene, CDR1 is MGHDK and CDR2 is SYGVNS. The CDR3 has 17 residues. The CDR3 nucleotides read TGTGCCAGCACCCCCCACGTGGCATCTTCCTCTGGAAACACCATATATTTT. Translated, it gives CASTPHVASSSGNTIYF.

This clonotype was seen ten or more times. The rearrangement uses TRBV7-8 and TRBJ2-3, with D hard to call. V lost 5 bases to trimming and J lost 1 base, with 10 bases between them. Germline V gene lookup returns CDR1 SGHVS and CDR2 FQNEAQ. The CDR3 loop spans 14 amino acids. The chain's CDR3 is CASSPDTGTDTQYF. CDR3 DNA: TGTGCCAGCAGCCCAGACACAGGCACAGATACGCAGTATTTT.

This sequence joins TRBV18 and TRBJ2-7, with a weak D call TRBD2 (5 bases). Germline CDR1 and CDR2: KGHSH and LQKENI. The CDR3 spans 13 residues. V was cut by 2 bases and J by 0 bases, with 5 bases left in between. In DNA, the CDR3 is TGTGCCAGCTCACCAAGCGGCTCCTACGAGCAGTACGTC. The encoded protein is CASSPSGSYEQYV.

The rearrangement links TRBV28 to TRBJ1-2; D perhaps matches TRBD1 (5 bases). The CDR3 contains 15 residues. Trimming cost V 5 bases and J 8 bases, with 21 bases left between them. Per germline, CDR1 MDHEN and CDR2 SYDVKM. As DNA, the CDR3 is TGTGCCAGCAGTATACCGAACCAGATTCGGGGCGGCTACACCTTC. Amino acid sequence: CASSIPNQIRGGYTF.

This clonotype was observed at least ten times. Here the CDR3 reads CASTSSRVMNTEAFF. CDR3 nucleotides: TGTGCCAGCACCTCTAGTCGGGTCATGAACACTGAAGCTTTCTTT. The V call is TRBV7-9, the J call TRBJ1-1; no firm D call. The CDR3 covers 15 residues. CDR1 is SEHNR, CDR2 FQNEAQ, per germline (reference sequence). V gave up 7 bases and J gave up 0 bases, with 15 bases separating them. Variable domain in full (rest from reference TRBV7-9 and TRBJ1-1): DTGVSQNPRHKITKRGQNVTFRCDPISEHNRLYWYRQTLGQGPEFLTYFQNEAQLEKSRLLSDRFSAERPKGSFSTLEIQRTEQGDSAMYLCASTSSRVMNTEAFFGQGTRLTVV.

In this sample, this clonotype turned up a few times. The chain joins TRBV12-3 or TRBV12-4 to TRBJ2-5, with D hard to call. V lost 5 bases to trimming and J lost 2 bases, with 9 bases between them. The CDR3 spans 13 residues. This CDR3 reads CASSPGPQETQYF. The CDR3 DNA follows: TGTGCCAGCAGTCCAGGACCGCAAGAGACCCAGTACTTC.

This clonotype was seen a handful of times. The V and J genes are TRBV7-8 and TRBJ2-2; either TRBD1 or TRBD2 may fit D (6 bases each). The CDR3 has 12 amino acids. V was clipped by 7 bases and J by 8 bases, with 11 bases between them. Germline CDR1 is SGHVS and CDR2 is FQNEAQ. CDR3 residues: CASNEGGGELFF. The CDR3 bases are TGTGCCAGCAACGAGGGGGGTGGGGAGCTGTTTTTT.

A single count supports this clonotype. CDR3 DNA sequence: TGTGCCAGCAGCTTAATGGGGGCTGGGGGCACAGATACGCAGTATTTT. Translated, it gives CASSLMGAGGTDTQYF. This chain uses TRBV11-3 with TRBJ2-3; possibly TRBD1 for D (6 bases). CDR3 length: 16 residues. In germline, CDR1 is SGHNT, CDR2 YENEEA. Trimming removed 2 bases at V and 1 base at J, with 13 bases between.

This clonotype was recorded many times. The genes are TRBV28 and TRBJ2-7; D is perhaps TRBD2 (5 bases). Germline assignment: CDR1 MDHEN and CDR2 SYDVKM. The length of the CDR3 is 11 residues. Trimming pared 3 bases from V and 12 bases from J, leaving 12 bases between. This chain's CDR3 is CASSFLERRYF. CDR3 sequence (DNA): TGTGCCAGCAGTTTCCTGGAGCGGAGGTACTTC. Supplemented by reference TRBV28 and TRBJ2-7, the full variable domain reads DVKVTQSSRYLVKRTGEKVFLECVQDMDHENMFWYRQDPGLGLRLIYFSYDVKMKEKGDIPEGYSVSREKKERFSLILESASTNQTSMYLCASSFLERRYFGPGTRLTVT.

This clonotype was picked up many times. V gene TRBV20-1 combines with J gene TRBJ1-5; tentatively, D is TRBD1 (5 bases). Trimming cost V 6 bases and J 1 base, with 16 bases left between them. The CDR3 contains 15 residues. Per germline, CDR1 DFQATT and CDR2 SNEGSKA (reference sequence). The CDR3 coding sequence is TGCAGTGCCCAGACAGATAACCAGAGCAATCAGCCCCAGCATTTT. Translated: CSAQTDNQSNQPQHF.

This clonotype was recorded at least ten times. The chain couples TRBV20-1 to TRBJ1-2; D is perhaps TRBD1 (6 bases). Germline CDR1 and CDR2: DFQATT and SNEGSKA (reference sequence). This CDR3 contains 13 residues. Trimming removed 3 bases from V and 3 bases from J, with 11 bases in between. In DNA form, the CDR3 reads TGCAGTGCTAGTACGGGGGCCTACTATGGCTACACCTTC. Residues: CSASTGAYYGYTF.

This clonotype has only a few counts. The CDR3 DNA sequence: TGTGCCAGCAGAATGACAGGGGAACAGGACACCGGGGAGCTGTTTTTT. Residues: CASRMTGEQDTGELFF. This chain links TRBV27 with TRBJ2-2; 8 bases line up with TRBD1. Per germline, CDR1 MNHEY and CDR2 SMNVEV (reference sequence). The ends lost 6 bases at V and 3 bases at J; junction bases unmatched: 9. The CDR3 has 16 residues.

This clonotype was observed at least ten times. This chain joins TRBV12-3 or TRBV12-4 and TRBJ2-3; D is unresolved. V lost 3 bases to trimming and J lost 6 bases, with 7 bases between them. The CDR3 is made up of 12 amino acids. CDR3 in DNA: TGTGCCAGCAGTTTTTTGGTGGATACGCAGTATTTT. Amino acids: CASSFLVDTQYF.

The J gene is TRBJ1-2, the V gene TRBV6-1; D is unresolved. V lost 8 bases and J 0 bases, leaving 10 bases between the germline ends. Germline CDR1 MNHNS, CDR2 SASEGT. CDR3 length: 13 residues. CDR3: CASAGPPNYGYTF. Here the CDR3 DNA reads TGTGCCAGCGCCGGGCCTCCTAACTATGGCTACACCTTC.

This chain connects TRBV13 to TRBJ2-5, with TRBD2 matching 12 bases. V gave up 4 bases and J gave up 5 bases; unmatched junction bases: 5. The germline V gene has CDR1 PRHDT and CDR2 FYEKMQ (reference sequence). The CDR3 consists of 15 residues. Here the CDR3 DNA reads TGTGCCAGCAGCTCCGGACTAGCGGGGCTCGAGACCCAGTACTTC. Its translation: CASSSGLAGLETQYF. The variable domain in full, with the rest retrieved from reference TRBV13 and TRBJ2-5, is AAGVIQSPRHLIKEKRETATLKCYPIPRHDTVYWYQQGPGQDPQFLISFYEKMQSDKGSIPDRFSAQQFSDYHSELNMSSLELGDSALYFCASSSGLAGLETQYFGPGTRLLVL.

This rearrangement joins TRBV20-1 to TRBJ2-3; D might be TRBD2 (6 bases). Germline V lookup: CDR1 DFQATT, CDR2 SNEGSKA (reference sequence). The ends were cut back, 3 bases at V and 0 bases at J, with 19 bases in the middle. This CDR3 spans 17 amino acids. The CDR3 loop is CSASLAGLISSTDTQYF. The CDR3 DNA follows: TGCAGTGCTAGTCTCGCGGGGCTAATCTCTAGCACAGATACGCAGTATTTT.

This clonotype came up many times. The chain combines TRBV12-3 or TRBV12-4 with TRBJ2-6, with D hard to call. The CDR3 loop spans 16 amino acids. Trimming removed 2 bases from V and 4 bases from J, with 12 bases in between. The CDR3, as DNA: TGTGCCAGCAGTTTATTTGCGTTGAGGGGGGCCAACGTCCTGACTTTC. Residues: CASSLFALRGANVLTF.

Only a few counts were recorded for this clonotype. The chain combines TRBV11-2 with TRBJ2-1, with TRBD2 matching 7 bases. The CDR3 covers 13 residues. Germline CDR1 SGHAT, CDR2 FQNNGV. J gave up 7 bases and V 6 bases, and 6 bases lay outside the gene matches. The CDR3: CASRPAGFNEQFF. CDR3 sequence (DNA): TGTGCCAGCAGGCCAGCGGGGTTTAATGAGCAGTTCTTC.

This clonotype was observed a few times. This rearrangement joins TRBV5-5 to TRBJ2-4, with D possibly matching TRBD1 (7 bases). CDR3 size: 15 residues. Germline V lookup: CDR1 SGHKS, CDR2 YYEKEE (reference sequence). V lost 8 bases and J lost 9, with 24 bases in between. The chain's CDR3 is CASGWGDSGVSIQYF. The CDR3 region has the DNA TGTGCCAGTGGGTGGGGGGACAGCGGTGTAAGCATTCAGTACTTC.

The chain recombines TRBV7-2 with TRBJ2-1; tentative D call: TRBD2 (7 bases). From germline, CDR1 is SGHTA and CDR2 FQGNSA. This CDR3 is 16 amino acids long. Trimming left V 0 bases short and J 4 bases short, with 13 bases between. CDR3: CASSLAGGLKYNEQFF. The DNA for the CDR3 is TGTGCCAGCAGCTTAGCGGGGGGGCTTAAATACAATGAGCAGTTCTTC.

The chain joins TRBV6-1 to TRBJ2-4; TRBD2 matches 12 bases. Trimming removed 3 bases from V and 1 base from J; junction bases left unmatched: 13. Germline assignment: CDR1 MNHNS and CDR2 SASEGT. This CDR3 contains 20 residues. CDR3 protein: CASSDRPSGGASVAKNIQYF. CDR3 DNA: TGTGCCAGCAGTGATAGGCCTAGCGGGGGGGCGTCGGTGGCCAAAAACATTCAGTACTTC.

Many counts were recorded for this clonotype. This chain's CDR3 is CASSSGPPREAFF. CDR3 in DNA: TGTGCCAGCAGTTCCGGACCTCCACGTGAAGCTTTCTTT. The genes are TRBV28 and TRBJ1-1; D not certain. This CDR3 comprises 13 residues. The germline CDR1 and CDR2 sequences are MDHEN and SYDVKM. V lost 4 bases and J lost 7, with 13 bases in between.

J is TRBJ1-4 and V is TRBV10-3; D possibly corresponds to TRBD1 (5 bases). The V end lost 10 bases, the J end lost 5 bases, and 11 bases lay between the germline ends. The V gene's germline CDR1 is ENHRY and CDR2 SYGVKD. CDR3 length: 12 amino acids. The CDR3 loop is CATRDGNEKLFF. The CDR3 DNA sequence: TGTGCCACCCGGGACGGAAATGAAAAACTGTTTTTT.

This clonotype occurred many times. The chain uses TRBV29-1 and TRBJ2-2; D may match TRBD1 or TRBD2 (5 bases each). Trimming left V 6 bases short and J 2 bases short, with 13 bases between. The CDR3 is made up of 14 amino acids. Germline V CDR1 and CDR2: SQVTM, ANQGSEA. CDR3 sequence: CSVGRGGNTGELFF. In DNA, the CDR3 is TGCAGCGTGGGCCGTGGGGGAAACACCGGGGAGCTGTTTTTT.

This clonotype was counted a few times. The chain couples TRBV18 to TRBJ1-1; D is ambiguous. There are 12 residues in the CDR3. Trimming removed 2 bases at V and 3 bases at J, with 4 bases between. Germline V gene sequence: CDR1 KGHSH, CDR2 LQKENI. CDR3 amino acids: CASSPGDTEAFF. For the CDR3, the DNA is TGTGCCAGCTCACCAGGGGACACTGAAGCTTTCTTT.

V is TRBV5-1 and J is TRBJ2-3; 11 positions match TRBD2. The ends lost 4 bases at V and 4 bases at J; junction bases unmatched: 2. The CDR3 extends over 14 amino acids. CDR1 and CDR2 (germline): SGHRS, YFSETQ. The CDR3 region is CASSLAGGSDTQYF. The CDR3, as DNA: TGCGCCAGCAGCCTAGCGGGGGGCTCAGATACGCAGTATTTT.

This clonotype was picked up many times. The chain links TRBV15 to TRBJ2-2, with TRBD2 as a possible D gene (5 bases). V dropped 1 base and J dropped 6 bases, with 9 bases sitting between them. CDR3 length: 14 amino acids. Per the germline V gene, CDR1 is LNHNV and CDR2 is YYDKDF (reference sequence). CDR3 sequence reads: CATSRGAGAGELFF. The CDR3 DNA follows: TGTGCCACCAGCAGAGGAGCCGGGGCCGGGGAGCTGTTTTTT.

The chain carries TRBV7-2 and TRBJ2-3; D is tentatively TRBD1 or TRBD2 (5 bases each). The V gene lost 8 bases and the J gene lost 2 bases, with 17 bases spanning the gap. Germline CDR1 reads SGHTA; CDR2 reads FQGNSA. The CDR3 extends over 15 amino acids. The CDR3 DNA is TGTGCCAGCCAACCCAAGGGACCTTACACAGATACGCAGTATTTT. It translates to CASQPKGPYTDTQYF.

The V and J genes are TRBV9 and TRBJ2-2; D unclear. CDR1 and CDR2 from the germline V gene are SGDLS and YYNGEE. There are 15 residues in the CDR3. Trimming shortened V by 4 bases and J by 2 bases, and 12 bases separated the two germline ends. DNA of the CDR3: TGTGCCAGCAGCCCCCTCCCCGGAAACACCGGGGAGCTGTTTTTT. Its protein is CASSPLPGNTGELFF.

The V and J genes are TRBV19 and TRBJ2-1; TRBD2 is a possible D gene (6 bases). CDR3 length: 15 residues. V lost 5 bases, J lost 6 bases, and 17 bases lay in between. Germline CDR1 reads LNHDA; CDR2 reads SQIVND (reference sequence). DNA of the CDR3: TGTGCCAGTAGTGAGACTAGTTGGGATATCAATGAGCAGTTCTTC. It is translated as CASSETSWDINEQFF.

Ten or more counts support this clonotype. Here the CDR3 reads CASSPPAPQETQYF. The CDR3 DNA follows: TGTGCCAGCTCACCACCGGCGCCTCAAGAGACCCAGTACTTC. The chain carries TRBV18 and TRBJ2-5; no clear D. Germline V gene lookup returns CDR1 KGHSH and CDR2 LQKENI. This CDR3 spans 14 amino acids. Trimming pared 0 bases from V and 2 bases from J, leaving 7 bases between.